Listed below are T cell receptor beta chains from one sample, sequenced in a study of shared clonotypes between healthy human individuals. Profiled with immunoSEQ multiplex PCR; TCRdb holds only in-frame clones, not every one. Of roughly 2.1 million clones listed, around 93% were seen once; the top ten hold around 1.7%. The sequencing input was naive CD8+ T cells from PBMCs. The receptors derive from a man between 18 and 29 years old in good health. Some clones in this sample may be carry-over from other donors' samples. Each CDR3 is given with its conserved first and last residue. Not every row has a clone size; where given, it reads once, few, many or a size class.

clone size	J gene	V gene	CDR3 protein
-	TRBJ2-1	TRBV10-3	CAISGSEPYNEQFF
-	TRBJ2-1	TRBV12-5	CASALTGITDEQFF
-	TRBJ2-2	TRBV9	CASSVTSGSLGRAGELFF
-	TRBJ1-1	TRBV5-1	CASSFGVSLNTEAFF
once	TRBJ2-7	TRBV19	CASSIYPAASYEQYF
-	TRBJ2-1	TRBV4-3	CASSLLEGRADEQFF
-	TRBJ2-1	TRBV28	CASSLGGAYNEQFF
-	TRBJ2-7	TRBV13	CASSPKGKPEREQYF
-	TRBJ2-3	TRBV4-3	CATSFTSTDTQYF
-	TRBJ1-5	TRBV15	CATSSNFGSNQPQHF
once	TRBJ2-4	TRBV5-1	CASSYSQQGGLGNIQYF
-	TRBJ2-5	TRBV7-8	CASSSGLAGGPLRETQYF
-	TRBJ1-5	TRBV2	CASSEKVTGRGSNQPQHF
-	TRBJ2-7	TRBV20-1	CSARTNYEQYF
-	TRBJ2-2	TRBV7-9	CASSPRAGELFF
-	TRBJ2-1	TRBV2	CASRVLGINEQFF
once	TRBJ2-1	TRBV9	CASSAREGGNEQFF
-	TRBJ2-7	TRBV14	CASSPTATLTGGNFYEQYF
-	TRBJ2-7	TRBV29-1	CSVGRDTSYEQYF
once	TRBJ1-5	TRBV28	CASSFPGRGQPQHF
-	TRBJ2-3	TRBV5-6	CASMPRDSPRDTQYF
-	TRBJ2-3	TRBV28	CASSLAREGRDTQYF
-	TRBJ2-5	TRBV5-1	CASSFGQAGEQYF
-	TRBJ2-7	TRBV28	CASSLRDYSYEQYF
-	TRBJ2-7	TRBV28	CASSLYGGNRNEQYF
once	TRBJ2-7	TRBV10-3	CAISEPTGAEQYF